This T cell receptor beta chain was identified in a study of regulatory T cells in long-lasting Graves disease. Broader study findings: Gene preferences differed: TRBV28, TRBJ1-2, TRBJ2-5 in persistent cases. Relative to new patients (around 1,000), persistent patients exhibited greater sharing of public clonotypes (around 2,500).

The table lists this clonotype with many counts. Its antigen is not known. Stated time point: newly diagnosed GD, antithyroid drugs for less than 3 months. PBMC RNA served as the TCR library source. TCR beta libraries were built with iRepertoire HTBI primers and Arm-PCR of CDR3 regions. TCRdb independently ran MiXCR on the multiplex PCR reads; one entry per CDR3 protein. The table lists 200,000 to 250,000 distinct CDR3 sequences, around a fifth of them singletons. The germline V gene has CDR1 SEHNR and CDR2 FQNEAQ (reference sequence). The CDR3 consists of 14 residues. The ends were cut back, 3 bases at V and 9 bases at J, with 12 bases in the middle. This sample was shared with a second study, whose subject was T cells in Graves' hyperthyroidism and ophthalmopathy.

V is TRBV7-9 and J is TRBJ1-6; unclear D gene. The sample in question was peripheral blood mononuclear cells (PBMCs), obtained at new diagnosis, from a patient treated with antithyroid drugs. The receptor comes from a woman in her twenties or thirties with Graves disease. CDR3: CASSLADQFSPLHF. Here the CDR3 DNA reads TGTGCCAGCAGCTTGGCAGACCAATTTTCACCCCTCCACTTT.